The sequence of this T cell receptor (beta chain) was determined in a study of CD8 T cells in ankylosing spondylitis. TCRdb reprocessed the 5' RACE reads via MiXCR and lists one record per CDR3 protein. Among a few hundred thousand distinct CDR3 sequences listed, around 20% were seen once. This clonotype was detected a few times. The junction had 7 bases not matched to a gene; V was cut back by 1 base and J by 2 bases. The CDR3 is made up of 17 amino acids. Germline loops: CDR1 SGHAT, CDR2 FQNNGV. The chain uses TRBV11-2 and TRBJ2-5; 10 bases map to TRBD2. The receptor's source is a male donor with ankylosing spondylitis or in good health (not recorded which). Source material: blood, either unsorted or a sorted T cell fraction (not recorded which). CDR3 sequence reads: CASSLVGVAGGQETQYF. In DNA, the CDR3 is TGTGCCAGCAGCTTAGTCGGGGTAGCGGGGGGACAAGAGACCCAGTACTTC.